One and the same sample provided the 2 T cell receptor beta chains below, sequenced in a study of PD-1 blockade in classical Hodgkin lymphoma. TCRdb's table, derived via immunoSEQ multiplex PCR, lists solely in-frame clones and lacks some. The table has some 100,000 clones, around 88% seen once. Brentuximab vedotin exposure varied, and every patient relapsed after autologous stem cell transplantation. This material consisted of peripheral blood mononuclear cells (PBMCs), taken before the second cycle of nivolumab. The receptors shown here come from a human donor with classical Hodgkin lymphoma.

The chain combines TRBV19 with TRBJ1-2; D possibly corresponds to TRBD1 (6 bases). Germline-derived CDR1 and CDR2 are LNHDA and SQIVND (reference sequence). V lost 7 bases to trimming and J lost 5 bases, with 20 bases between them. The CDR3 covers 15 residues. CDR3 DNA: TGTGCCAGTAAAGATCTGGGACACATTATTTATGGCTACACCTTC. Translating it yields CASKDLGHIIYGYTF. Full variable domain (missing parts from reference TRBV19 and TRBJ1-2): DGGITQSPKYLFRKEGQNVTLSCEQNLNHDAMYWYRQDPGQGLRLIYYSQIVNDFQKGDIAEGYSVSREKKESFPLTVTSAQKNPTAFYLCASKDLGHIIYGYTFGSGTRLTVV.

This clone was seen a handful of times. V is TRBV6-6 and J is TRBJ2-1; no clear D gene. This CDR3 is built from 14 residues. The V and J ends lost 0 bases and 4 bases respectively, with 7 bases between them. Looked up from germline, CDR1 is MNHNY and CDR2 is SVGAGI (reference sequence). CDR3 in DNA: TGTGCCAGCAGTTACTCGATTGAGTACAATGAGCAGTTCTTC. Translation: CASSYSIEYNEQFF.